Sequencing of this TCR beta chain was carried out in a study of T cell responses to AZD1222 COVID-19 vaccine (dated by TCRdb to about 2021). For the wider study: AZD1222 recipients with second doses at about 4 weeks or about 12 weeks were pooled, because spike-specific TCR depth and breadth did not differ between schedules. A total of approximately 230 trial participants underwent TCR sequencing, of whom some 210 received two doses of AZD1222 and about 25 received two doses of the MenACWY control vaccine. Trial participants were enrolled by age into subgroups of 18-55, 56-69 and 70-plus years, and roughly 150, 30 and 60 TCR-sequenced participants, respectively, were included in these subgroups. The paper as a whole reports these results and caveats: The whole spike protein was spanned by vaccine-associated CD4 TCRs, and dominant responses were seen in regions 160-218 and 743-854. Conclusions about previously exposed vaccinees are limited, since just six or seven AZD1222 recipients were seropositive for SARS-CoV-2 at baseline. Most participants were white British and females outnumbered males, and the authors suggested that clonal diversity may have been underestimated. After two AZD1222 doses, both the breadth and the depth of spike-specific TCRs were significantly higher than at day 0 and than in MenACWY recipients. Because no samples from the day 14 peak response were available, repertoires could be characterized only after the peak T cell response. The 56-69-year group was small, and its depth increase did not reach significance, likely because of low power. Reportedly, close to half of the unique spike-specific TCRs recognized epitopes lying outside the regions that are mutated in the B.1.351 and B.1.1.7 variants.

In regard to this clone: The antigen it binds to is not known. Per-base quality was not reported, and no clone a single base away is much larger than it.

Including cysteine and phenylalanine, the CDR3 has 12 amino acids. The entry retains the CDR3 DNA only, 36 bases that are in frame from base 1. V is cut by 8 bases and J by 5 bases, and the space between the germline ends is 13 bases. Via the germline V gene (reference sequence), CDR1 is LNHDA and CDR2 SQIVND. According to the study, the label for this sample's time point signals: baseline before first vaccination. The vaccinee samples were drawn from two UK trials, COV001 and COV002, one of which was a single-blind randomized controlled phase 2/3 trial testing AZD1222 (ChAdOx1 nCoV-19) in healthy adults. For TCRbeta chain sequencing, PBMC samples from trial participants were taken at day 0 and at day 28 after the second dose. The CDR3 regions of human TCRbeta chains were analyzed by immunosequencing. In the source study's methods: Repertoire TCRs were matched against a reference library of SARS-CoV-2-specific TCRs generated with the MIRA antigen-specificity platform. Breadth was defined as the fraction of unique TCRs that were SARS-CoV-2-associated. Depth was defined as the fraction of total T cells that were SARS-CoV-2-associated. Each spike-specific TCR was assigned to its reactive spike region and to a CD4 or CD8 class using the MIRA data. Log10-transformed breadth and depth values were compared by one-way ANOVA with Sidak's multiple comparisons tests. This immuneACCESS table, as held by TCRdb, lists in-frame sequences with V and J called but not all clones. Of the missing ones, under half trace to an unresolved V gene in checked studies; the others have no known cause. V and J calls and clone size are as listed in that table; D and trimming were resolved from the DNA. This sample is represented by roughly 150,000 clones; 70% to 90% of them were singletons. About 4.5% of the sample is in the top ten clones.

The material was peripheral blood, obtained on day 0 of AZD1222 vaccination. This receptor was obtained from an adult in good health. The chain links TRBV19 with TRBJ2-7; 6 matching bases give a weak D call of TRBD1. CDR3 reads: CASGTGLHEQYF. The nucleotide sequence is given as TGTGCCAGTGGAACAGGGCTCCACGAGCAGTACTTC.